This T cell receptor beta chain was recorded in a study of tumor-infiltrating lymphocytes in primary liver carcinoma. Study background: Tumor stage was T1-T3 N0M0, and tumor size was about 4 to 11 cm across.

Study-wide findings and caveats: Top-250-clone fractions were significantly higher in tumors than in blood (p = 0.039). Paired tumor-adjacent and tumor-blood samples overlapped less than tumor region pairs did. The proportion of top clones found throughout all five tumor regions was only about 7.5-24%.

Trimming took 0 bases from V and 3 from J; bases not matched to a gene: 5. The V gene's germline CDR1 is SGHRS and CDR2 YFSETQ. There are 17 residues in the CDR3. Priming with a constant-region primer yielded TCR beta cDNA from 450 to 550 ng total RNA. Libraries of TCR beta came from three nested multiplex PCR rounds with slightly modified ARM-PCR. Amplification in the first two PCR rounds was performed using TRBV1-TRBV30 forward primers and a C-beta reverse primer for approximately 10 cycles each. TCRdb ran MiXCR on the multiplex PCR reads and lists one entry per CDR3 protein. The repertoire holds more than 100,000 distinct CDR3 sequences, with approximately 70% as singletons. Co-extraction of both nucleic acids (RNA and DNA) used roughly 19-33 mg of unsorted bulk tissue. As for this clonotype: What it binds is unknown.

The chain uses TRBV5-1 and TRBJ2-3, with 12 bases matching TRBD2. The TCR originated in an older woman with primary liver carcinoma and hepatitis B virus infection. Sequencing was done on a sample of liver tumor tissue from sampling region 1. The subset: tumor region T1, superior pole. CDR3 sequence: CASSLDGLAGRTDTQYF. The CDR3 DNA sequence: TGCGCCAGCAGCTTGGATGGACTAGCGGGACGGACAGATACGCAGTATTTT.